This T cell receptor beta chain was identified during a study of T cells in narcolepsy. This clone occurred once. Only in-frame clones appear in the TCRdb table, and some are missing; sequencing was by immunoSEQ multiplex PCR. Here the sample spans tens of thousands of clones, 88% being singletons. The sample was CD45RA- memory CD4+ T cells from PBMCs. The TCR comes from a human donor with narcolepsy.

CDR3 DNA sequence: TGTGCCAGCACAGGGACACATTCCTACGAGCAGTACTTC. It encodes CASTGTHSYEQYF. The rearrangement uses TRBV11-3 and TRBJ2-7, with D possibly matching TRBD1 (6 bases). The CDR3 length is 13 residues. V was cut by 7 bases and J by 1 base, with 11 bases left in between. CDR1 and CDR2 (germline): SGHNT, YENEEA.